Shown below are 3 T cell receptor beta chains from a single sample sequenced in a study of blood T cell repertoires in COVID-19. Only in-frame clones appear in the TCRdb table, and some are missing; sequencing was by immunoSEQ multiplex PCR. The sample lists around 150,000 clones, about 74% seen once, with roughly 15% in the top ten. Sequencing input: peripheral blood. Source of these receptors: a man aged 50 or older with acute or convalescent COVID-19.

The chain employs TRBV24-1 and TRBJ2-2; 8 nucleotides line up with TRBD1. J gave up 0 bases and V 0 bases, and 2 bases lay outside the gene matches. The CDR3 totals 17 residues. Germline V gene sequence: CDR1 KGHDR, CDR2 SFDVKD. CDR3 amino acids: CATSDLGRGPNTGELFF. The CDR3 region has the DNA TGTGCCACCAGTGATTTGGGCAGGGGGCCGAACACCGGGGAGCTGTTTTTT.

The CDR3 DNA reads as TGTGCCAGCAAGAGGGAAATGGGTCAGCCCCAGCATTTT. This gives the protein CASKREMGQPQHF. The rearrangement uses TRBV6-5 and TRBJ1-5; D is uncertain. The V gene's germline CDR1 is MNHEY and CDR2 SVGAGI. The germline V and J ends were trimmed by 7 bases and 6 bases, with 13 bases remaining between them. The CDR3 loop spans 13 amino acids.

J is TRBJ1-2 and V is TRBV6-5; TRBD1 matches at 9 bases. Per the germline V gene, CDR1 is MNHEY and CDR2 is SVGAGI. CDR3 size: 14 residues. Trimming took 7 bases from V and 4 from J; bases not matched to a gene: 7. In DNA form, the CDR3 reads TGTGCCAGCAACCTACAGGGGGCTGGCTATGGCTACACCTTC. Translation gives CASNLQGAGYGYTF.